The rows below give T cell receptor beta chains drawn from one sample of a study of human T cells and chemical hapten exposure. TCRdb redid the calling of the RACE reads with MiXCR, one entry per CDR3 protein. The sample holds about 250,000 distinct CDR3 sequences, approximately 7.5% seen once. Here the sequenced sample was whole blood, taken in connection with sensitization to the hapten diphenylcyclopropenone (DPC). The receptors stem from a man between 18 and 35 years old with alopecia areata. Some clones in this sample may be carry-over from other donors' samples. CDR3s include the opening cysteine and the closing phenylalanine or tryptophan. A D gene is named only where the DNA matches it firmly. Only part of the rows carry a size: once, few, many, or a class if the clone is expanded.

CDR3nt: TGTGCCAGCAGTTACTCCGGAGTCAGGGGTTATTCACCCCTCCACTTT
CDR3aa: CASSYSGVRGYSPLHF
d_gene: NA
v_gene: TRBV6-5
j_gene: TRBJ1-6
abundance: NA

CDR3nt: TGTGCCATCAGTGAGTCGAGAGGGAATTTGAACACTGAAGCTTTCTTT
CDR3aa: CAISESRGNLNTEAFF
d_gene: NA
v_gene: TRBV10-3
j_gene: TRBJ1-1
abundance: many

CDR3nt: TGTGCCATCAGTGAGTCGCCCGGGGCAACTAATGAAAAACTGTTTTTT
CDR3aa: CAISESPGATNEKLFF
d_gene: NA
v_gene: TRBV10-3
j_gene: TRBJ1-4
abundance: NA

CDR3nt: TGTGCCAGCAGCTACGGACAGGGTGGCACTGAAGCTTTCTTT
CDR3aa: CASSYGQGGTEAFF
d_gene: TRBD1
v_gene: TRBV5-4
j_gene: TRBJ1-1
abundance: many

CDR3nt: TGTGCCAGCAGCTTATCCACAGGGGTTCAGCCCCAGCATTTT
CDR3aa: CASSLSTGVQPQHF
d_gene: TRBD1
v_gene: TRBV7-2
j_gene: TRBJ1-5
abundance: few

CDR3nt: TGCAGTGCCCAGGGTCTTGAAGCTTTCTTT
CDR3aa: CSAQGLEAFF
d_gene: NA
v_gene: TRBV20-1
j_gene: TRBJ1-1
abundance: many

CDR3nt: TGTGCCAGCAGCTTAGATAGAATAGCGGGGGCCTCGGTCAATGAGCAGTTCTTC
CDR3aa: CASSLDRIAGASVNEQFF
d_gene: TRBD2
v_gene: TRBV11-2
j_gene: TRBJ2-1
abundance: NA

CDR3nt: TGTGCCAGCAGTTCACCCGTCGGAGGGGCTAGCACAGATACGCAGTATTTT
CDR3aa: CASSSPVGGASTDTQYF
d_gene: NA
v_gene: TRBV12-3/TRBV12-4
j_gene: TRBJ2-3
abundance: few

CDR3nt: TGTGCCAGCAGCCGAAAGGACAGGGGATTGGTTGAAAAACTGTTTTTT
CDR3aa: CASSRKDRGLVEKLFF
d_gene: TRBD1
v_gene: TRBV5-5
j_gene: TRBJ1-4
abundance: few

CDR3nt: TGCGCCAGCAGCCGGATTTCTTGGGACAGGGGAGAAAAACTGTTTTTT
CDR3aa: CASSRISWDRGEKLFF
d_gene: TRBD1
v_gene: TRBV4-1
j_gene: TRBJ1-4
abundance: few

CDR3nt: TGTGCCAGCAGCTTCGACAGGGCTACGGGCACTGAAGCTTTCTTT
CDR3aa: CASSFDRATGTEAFF
d_gene: TRBD1
v_gene: TRBV7-2
j_gene: TRBJ1-1
abundance: many

CDR3nt: TGTGCCAGCAGCCGATTGGGGCCCCAGCATTTT
CDR3aa: CASSRLGPQHF
d_gene: NA
v_gene: TRBV6-6
j_gene: TRBJ1-5
abundance: few

CDR3nt: TGCGCCAGCAGCTTGGCTGTCACGGCGAAAGAGACCCAGTACTTC
CDR3aa: CASSLAVTAKETQYF
d_gene: NA
v_gene: TRBV5-1
j_gene: TRBJ2-5
abundance: few

CDR3nt: TGTGCCAGCAGTCAAACAGGGGCTCTACGGTCCTACGAGCAGTACTTC
CDR3aa: CASSQTGALRSYEQYF
d_gene: TRBD1
v_gene: TRBV28
j_gene: TRBJ2-7
abundance: few

CDR3nt: TGTGCCAGCAGCCGTTCAGGGGTGGTAACCTATGGCTACACCTTC
CDR3aa: CASSRSGVVTYGYTF
d_gene: NA
v_gene: TRBV12-3/TRBV12-4
j_gene: TRBJ1-2
abundance: few

CDR3nt: TGCGCCAGCAGCCAAGGGGCGGGACAGGGATCTGGAAACACCATATATTTT
CDR3aa: CASSQGAGQGSGNTIYF
d_gene: TRBD1
v_gene: TRBV4-3
j_gene: TRBJ1-3
abundance: many

CDR3nt: TGTGCCAGCAGCCCGACAAACTCGAACACCGGGGAGCTATTTTTT
CDR3aa: CASSPTNSNTGELFF
d_gene: NA
v_gene: TRBV12-3/TRBV12-4
j_gene: TRBJ2-2
abundance: NA

CDR3nt: TGTGCCAGCAGCTTAGGGCTAGAGCAACCCCAGTACTTC
CDR3aa: CASSLGLEQPQYF
d_gene: NA
v_gene: TRBV7-2
j_gene: TRBJ2-5
abundance: few

CDR3nt: TGTGCCAGCAGTTTCTCCACCAGGACAGGGGCTAACACTGAAGCTTTCTTT
CDR3aa: CASSFSTRTGANTEAFF
d_gene: TRBD1
v_gene: TRBV6-2/TRBV6-3
j_gene: TRBJ1-1
abundance: NA

CDR3nt: TGTGCCAGCAGCCAACGTTCGGACAGCTACTCTGGAAACACCATATATTTT
CDR3aa: CASSQRSDSYSGNTIYF
d_gene: NA
v_gene: TRBV3-1
j_gene: TRBJ1-3
abundance: once

CDR3nt: TGCAGTGCCCCCCGACAGGGGCCCTACTATGGCTACACCTTC
CDR3aa: CSAPRQGPYYGYTF
d_gene: TRBD1
v_gene: TRBV20-1
j_gene: TRBJ1-2
abundance: few

CDR3nt: TGTGCCAGCAGTGACCAACAGCTAGCCAAAAACATTCAGTACTTC
CDR3aa: CASSDQQLAKNIQYF
d_gene: NA
v_gene: TRBV12-3/TRBV12-4
j_gene: TRBJ2-4
abundance: NA

CDR3nt: TGTGCCAGCAGTCGACAGACAGGGGGAAGAAGGGAAAAACTGTTTTTT
CDR3aa: CASSRQTGGRREKLFF
d_gene: TRBD1
v_gene: TRBV2
j_gene: TRBJ1-4
abundance: few

CDR3nt: TGCGCCAGCAGCTTGAGGATAAACACTGAAGCTTTCTTT
CDR3aa: CASSLRINTEAFF
d_gene: NA
v_gene: TRBV5-1
j_gene: TRBJ1-1
abundance: many

CDR3nt: TGTGCCAGCAGCTTGGTTTCCGGCAGCAGCACAGATACGCAGTATTTT
CDR3aa: CASSLVSGSSTDTQYF
d_gene: NA
v_gene: TRBV5-5
j_gene: TRBJ2-3
abundance: few

CDR3nt: TGCAGCGTTGAAGTCCGGGACCCAGGGCCTGAAGCTTTCTTT
CDR3aa: CSVEVRDPGPEAFF
d_gene: NA
v_gene: TRBV29-1
j_gene: TRBJ1-1
abundance: many

CDR3nt: TGCGCCAGCAGCCAAGACTCCCACTCTGGGGCCAACGTCCTGACTTTC
CDR3aa: CASSQDSHSGANVLTF
d_gene: NA
v_gene: TRBV4-3
j_gene: TRBJ2-6
abundance: NA

CDR3nt: TGTGCCAGCAGCTTAGCCCACAGGGGAGGAAACACTGAAGCTTTCTTT
CDR3aa: CASSLAHRGGNTEAFF
d_gene: TRBD1
v_gene: TRBV7-6
j_gene: TRBJ1-1
abundance: NA